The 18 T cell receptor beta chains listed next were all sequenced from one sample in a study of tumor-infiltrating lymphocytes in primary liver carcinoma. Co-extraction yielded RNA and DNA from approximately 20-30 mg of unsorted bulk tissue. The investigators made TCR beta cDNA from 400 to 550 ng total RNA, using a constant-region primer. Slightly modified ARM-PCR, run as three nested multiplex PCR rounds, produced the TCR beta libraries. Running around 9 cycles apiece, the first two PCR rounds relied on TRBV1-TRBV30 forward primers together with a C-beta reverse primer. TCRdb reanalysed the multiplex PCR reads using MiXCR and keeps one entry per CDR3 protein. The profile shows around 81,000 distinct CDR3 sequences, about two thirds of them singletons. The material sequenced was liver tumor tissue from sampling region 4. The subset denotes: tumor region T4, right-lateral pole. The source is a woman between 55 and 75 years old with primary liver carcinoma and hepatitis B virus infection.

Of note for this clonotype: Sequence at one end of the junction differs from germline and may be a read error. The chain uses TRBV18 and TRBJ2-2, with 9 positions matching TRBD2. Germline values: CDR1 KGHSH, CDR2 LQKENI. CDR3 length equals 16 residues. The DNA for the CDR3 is TGTGCCAGTTCACCACCTAGCGGGGCGAACACCGTGGAGCTGTTTTTT. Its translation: CASSPPSGANTVELFF.

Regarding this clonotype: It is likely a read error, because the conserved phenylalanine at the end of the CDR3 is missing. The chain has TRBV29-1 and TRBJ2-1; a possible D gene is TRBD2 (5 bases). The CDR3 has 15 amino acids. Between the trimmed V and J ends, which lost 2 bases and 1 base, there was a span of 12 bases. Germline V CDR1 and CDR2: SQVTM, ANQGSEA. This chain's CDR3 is CSVEWQAESYNEQFL. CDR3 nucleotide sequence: TGCAGCGTTGAATGGCAAGCGGAATCCTACAATGAGCAGTTCCTC.

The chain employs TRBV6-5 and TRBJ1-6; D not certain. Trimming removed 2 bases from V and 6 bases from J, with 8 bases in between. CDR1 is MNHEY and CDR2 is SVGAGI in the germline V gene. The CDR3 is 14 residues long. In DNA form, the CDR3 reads TGTGCCAGCAGTTACGGTGCGGCTAATTCACCCCTCCACTTT. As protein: CASSYGAANSPLHF.

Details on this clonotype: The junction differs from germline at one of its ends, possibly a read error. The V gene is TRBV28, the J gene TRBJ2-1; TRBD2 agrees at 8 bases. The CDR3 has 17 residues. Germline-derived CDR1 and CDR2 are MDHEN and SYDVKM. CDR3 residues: CVSSFQQRESWRNEQFF. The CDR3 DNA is TGTGTCAGCAGTTTTCAACAGCGGGAGTCGTGGCGAAATGAGCAGTTCTTC. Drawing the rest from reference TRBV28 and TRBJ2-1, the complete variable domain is DVKVTQSSRYLVKRTGEKVFLECVQDMDHENMFWYRQDPGLGLRLIYFSYDVKMKEKGDIPEGYSVSREKKERFSLILESASTNQTSMYLCVSSFQQRESWRNEQFFGPGTRLTVL.

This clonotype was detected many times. CDR3 protein: CSVHPLADDTRNEQFF. The CDR3 bases are TGCAGCGTTCACCCTCTAGCGGATGATACGAGGAATGAGCAGTTCTTC. The genes are TRBV29-1 and TRBJ2-1, with 7 positions matching TRBD2. There are 16 residues in the CDR3. Germline trimming cut 5 bases from V and 7 bases from J; bases unmatched to any gene: 17. In germline, CDR1 is SQVTM, CDR2 ANQGSEA.

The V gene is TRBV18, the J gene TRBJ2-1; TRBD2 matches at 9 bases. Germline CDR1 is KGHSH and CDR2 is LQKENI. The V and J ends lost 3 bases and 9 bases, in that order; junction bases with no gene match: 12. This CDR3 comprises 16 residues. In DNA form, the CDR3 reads TGTGCCAGCTCACCGAGGACTAGCGTGAGAGACAGTGAGCAGTTCTTC. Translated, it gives CASSPRTSVRDSEQFF. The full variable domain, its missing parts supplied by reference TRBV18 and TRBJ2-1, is NAGVMQNPRHLVRRRGQEARLRCSPMKGHSHVYWYRQLPEEGLKFMVYLQKENIIDESGMPKERFSAEFPKEGPSILRIQQVVRGDSAAYFCASSPRTSVRDSEQFFGPGTRLTVL.

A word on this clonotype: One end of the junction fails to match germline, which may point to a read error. The CDR3 DNA sequence: TGTGCCACCAGTGAGGGAAATAGCGGTCATGGACAGTTCTTC. Residues: CATSEGNSGHGQFF. The chain combines TRBV10-3 with TRBJ2-1; maybe TRBD2 (6 bases). The CDR3 is made up of 14 amino acids. In germline, CDR1 is ENHRY, CDR2 SYGVKD.

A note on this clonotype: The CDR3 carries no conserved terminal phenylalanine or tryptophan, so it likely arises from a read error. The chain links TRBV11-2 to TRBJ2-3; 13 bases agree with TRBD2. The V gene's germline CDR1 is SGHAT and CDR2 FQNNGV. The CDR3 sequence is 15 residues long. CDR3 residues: CASSSGLAGSDSQYV. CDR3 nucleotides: TGTGCCAGCAGCTCGGGACTAGCGGGATCAGATTCGCAGTATGTT.

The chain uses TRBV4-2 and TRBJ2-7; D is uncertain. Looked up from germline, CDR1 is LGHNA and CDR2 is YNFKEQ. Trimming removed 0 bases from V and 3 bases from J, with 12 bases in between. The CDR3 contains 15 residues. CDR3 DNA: TGTGCCAGCAGCCAAGATTGGCAACCGAACTACGAGCAGTACTTC. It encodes CASSQDWQPNYEQYF.

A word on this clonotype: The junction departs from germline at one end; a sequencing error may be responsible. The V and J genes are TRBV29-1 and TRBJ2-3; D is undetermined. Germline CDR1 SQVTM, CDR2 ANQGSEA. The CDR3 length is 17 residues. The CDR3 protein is CSVGQTPDGSLAETQYF. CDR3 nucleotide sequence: TGCAGCGTTGGGCAGACTCCGGACGGAAGCCTTGCAGAAACGCAGTATTTT.

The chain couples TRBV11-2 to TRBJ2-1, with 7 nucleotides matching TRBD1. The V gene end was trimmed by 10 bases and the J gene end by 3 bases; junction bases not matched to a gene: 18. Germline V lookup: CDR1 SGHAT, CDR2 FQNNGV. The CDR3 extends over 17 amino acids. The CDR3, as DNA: TGTGCCATGAGCTTACAACCGGGACAGAGATTCTACAATGAGCAGTTCTTC. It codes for CAMSLQPGQRFYNEQFF.

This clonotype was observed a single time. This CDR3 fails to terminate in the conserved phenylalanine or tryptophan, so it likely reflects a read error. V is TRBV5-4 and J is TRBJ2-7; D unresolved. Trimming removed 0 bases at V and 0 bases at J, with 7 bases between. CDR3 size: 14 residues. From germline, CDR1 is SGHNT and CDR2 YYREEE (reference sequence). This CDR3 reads CASSLAVASYEQYL. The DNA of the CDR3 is TGTGCCAGCAGCTTGGCAGTGGCCTCCTACGAGCAGTACTTA.

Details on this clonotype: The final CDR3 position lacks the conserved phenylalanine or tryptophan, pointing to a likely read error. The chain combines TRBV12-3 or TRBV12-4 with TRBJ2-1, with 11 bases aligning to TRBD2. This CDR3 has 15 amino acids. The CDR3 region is CVSLRLAGIYNEQFY. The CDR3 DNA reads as TGTGTCAGCTTGAGACTAGCGGGAATTTACAATGAGCAGTTCTAC.

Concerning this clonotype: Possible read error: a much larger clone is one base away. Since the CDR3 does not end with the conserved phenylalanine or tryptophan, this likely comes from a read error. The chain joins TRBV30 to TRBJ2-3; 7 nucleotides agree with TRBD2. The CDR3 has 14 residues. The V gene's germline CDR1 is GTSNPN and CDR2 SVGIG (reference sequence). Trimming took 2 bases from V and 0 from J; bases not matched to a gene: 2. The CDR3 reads CAWSLSGSTDTQYC. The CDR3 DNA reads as TGTGCCTGGAGTCTTAGCGGGAGCACAGATACGCAGTATTGT.

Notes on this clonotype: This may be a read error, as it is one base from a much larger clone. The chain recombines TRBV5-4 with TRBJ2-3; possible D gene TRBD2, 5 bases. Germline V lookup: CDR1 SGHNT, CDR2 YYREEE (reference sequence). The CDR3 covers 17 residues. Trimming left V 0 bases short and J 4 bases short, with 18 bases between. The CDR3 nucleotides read TGTGCCAGCAGCTTGGTGGGTAGCAGGAGGTCCGCAGATACGCAGTATTTT. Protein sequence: CASSLVGSRRSADTQYF.

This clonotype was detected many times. In DNA form, the CDR3 reads TGTGCCAGCAGTCCCAACCCGGGACAGGGGGGCACCGGGGAGCTGTTTTTT. This gives the protein CASSPNPGQGGTGELFF. The chain employs TRBV28 and TRBJ2-2, with TRBD1 matching 11 bases. Germline V gene lookup returns CDR1 MDHEN and CDR2 SYDVKM. The CDR3 contains 17 residues. The V gene end was trimmed by 5 bases and the J gene end by 4 bases; junction bases not matched to a gene: 9. The whole variable domain, filled in from reference TRBV28 and TRBJ2-2, reads DVKVTQSSRYLVKRTGEKVFLECVQDMDHENMFWYRQDPGLGLRLIYFSYDVKMKEKGDIPEGYSVSREKKERFSLILESASTNQTSMYLCASSPNPGQGGTGELFFGEGSRLTVL.

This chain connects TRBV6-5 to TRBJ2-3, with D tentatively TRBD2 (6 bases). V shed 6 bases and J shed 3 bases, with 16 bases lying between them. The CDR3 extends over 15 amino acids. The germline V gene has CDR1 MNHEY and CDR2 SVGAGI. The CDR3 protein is CASRASGSGTDTQYF. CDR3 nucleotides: TGTGCCAGCAGGGCCAGCGGGTCAGGAACAGATACGCAGTATTTT.

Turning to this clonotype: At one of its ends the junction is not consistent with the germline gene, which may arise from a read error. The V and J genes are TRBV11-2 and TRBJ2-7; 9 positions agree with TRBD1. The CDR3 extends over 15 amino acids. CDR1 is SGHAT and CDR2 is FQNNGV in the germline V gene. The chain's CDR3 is CASSLRWTGENEPYF. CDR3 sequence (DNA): TGTGCGAGCAGCTTACGATGGACAGGGGAAAACGAGCCGTACTTC.